This TCR beta chain was captured in a study of T cells in Graves' hyperthyroidism and ophthalmopathy. Study results and caveats: Blood shared most expanded thyroid clonotypes above 0.001.

The source material, RNA transcripts, was used to amplify TCR beta CDR3 regions. Using the HTBI primer set, a first-round RT-PCR was run on the TCR CDR3. TCRdb reprocessed the multiplex PCR reads via MiXCR and lists one record per CDR3 protein. The repertoire holds some 510,000 distinct CDR3 sequences, around 45% seen once, with approximately 8.2% in the top ten. After removal of 3 bases from V and 7 bases from J, the junction contained 8 bases not matched to a gene. Germline V gene sequence: CDR1 SEHNR, CDR2 FQNEAQ (reference sequence). This CDR3 has 14 residues. Regarding this clonotype: Its target is not known.

Graves' hyperthyroidism without ophthalmopathy progression within 18 months was termed stable. Used for diagnoses were clinical symptoms, serum thyroxine and TRAb, thyroid ultrasound and orbital computed tomography. Sequenced sample: peripheral blood or thyroid tissue (not recorded which). The chain is built from TRBV7-9 and TRBJ1-1; 7 bases are shared with TRBD1. This clonotype was sampled from a woman under 30 with Graves' hyperthyroidism. CDR3 protein: CASSLWDSLGEAFF. The CDR3 coding sequence is TGTGCCAGCAGCTTGTGGGACAGCCTGGGTGAAGCTTTCTTT.